Following are 22 T cell receptor beta chains from one sample sequenced in a study of shared clonotypes between healthy human individuals. This table comes from immunoSEQ multiplex PCR, and its TCRdb copy is limited to in-frame clones, with some not included. The data hold over 1.4 million clones, with roughly 96% observed a single time. Sequences were obtained from naive CD4+ T cells sorted from blood. Subset defined: CD45RA+ positively selected. These receptors were taken from a man aged 30-40 years in good health.

This clone was recorded only once. J is TRBJ2-4 and V is TRBV2, with D possibly TRBD2 on 5 matching bases. Trimming removed 6 bases from V and 8 bases from J, with 11 bases in between. Germline V CDR1 and CDR2: SNHLY, FYNNEI. The CDR3 spans 12 residues. DNA of the CDR3: TGTGCCAGCAGCCGGACTGGCGACATTCAGTACTTC. Amino acids: CASSRTGDIQYF.

This clone was recorded only once. This chain links TRBV18 with TRBJ2-1; 7 nucleotides match TRBD2. The germline V gene has CDR1 KGHSH and CDR2 LQKENI. J lost 7 bases, V lost 1 base, and 10 bases had no gene match. CDR3 length equals 16 residues. The chain's CDR3 is CASSPRRAGEGNEQFF. Here the CDR3 DNA reads TGTGCCAGCTCACCACGTCGGGCGGGAGAGGGAAATGAGCAGTTCTTC.

V is TRBV15 and J is TRBJ1-1; 9 nucleotides align to TRBD1. Germline V gene data show CDR1 as LNHNV and CDR2 as YYDKDF (reference sequence). The V segment lost 8 bases and the J segment 6 bases; nucleotides outside the gene matches: 13. This CDR3 spans 15 amino acids. The CDR3 sequence is CATERATGGWSEAFF. CDR3 bases: TGTGCCACCGAGAGAGCGACAGGGGGTTGGTCTGAAGCTTTCTTT.

The V gene is TRBV5-1, the J gene TRBJ2-5, with TRBD2 identical over 12 bases. The V gene end was trimmed by 6 bases and the J gene end by 5 bases; junction bases not matched to a gene: 14. From germline, CDR1 is SGHRS and CDR2 YFSETQ. This CDR3 contains 17 residues. CDR3: CASTPTSGSPLGETQYF. DNA for the CDR3: TGCGCCAGCACCCCGACTAGCGGGAGTCCGCTAGGGGAGACCCAGTACTTC.

The rearrangement links TRBV6-1 to TRBJ2-5; D is undetermined. The V end was cut by 6 bases, the J end by 6 bases, with 5 bases between. Per the germline V gene, CDR1 is MNHNS and CDR2 is SASEGT. The CDR3 length is 10 residues. CDR3 bases: TGTGCCAGCAGGGAGCAGACCCAGTACTTC. It translates to CASREQTQYF.

The chain uses TRBV19 and TRBJ1-5; no definite D call. V was trimmed by 3 bases and J by 7 bases, leaving 7 bases between them. The length of the CDR3 is 12 residues. Germline V CDR1 and CDR2: LNHDA, SQIVND (reference sequence). CDR3 loop: CASSISEQPQHF. The CDR3 coding sequence is TGTGCCAGTAGTATCTCAGAACAGCCCCAGCATTTT.

The chain's CDR3 is CASSWTGGFGMNTEAFF. The CDR3 nucleotides are TGTGCCAGCAGCTGGACAGGGGGCTTTGGTATGAACACTGAAGCTTTCTTT. The chain uses TRBV5-4 and TRBJ1-1; 11 bases line up with TRBD1. The CDR3 length is 17 residues. Germline trimming cut 3 bases from V and 0 bases from J; bases unmatched to any gene: 7. Germline CDR1 SGHNT, CDR2 YYREEE (reference sequence).

A single count supports this clone. J is TRBJ2-2 and V is TRBV28, with 8 bases matching TRBD2. The trim removed 6 bases at V and 3 bases at J, leaving 9 bases unmatched. Germline V lookup: CDR1 MDHEN, CDR2 SYDVKM. The CDR3 contains 16 residues. The CDR3 DNA follows: TGTGCCAGCAGATGGACGGGAGGGGGATACACCGGGGAGCTGTTTTTT. Its protein is CASRWTGGGYTGELFF.

The chain couples TRBV19 to TRBJ1-2; 7 bases map to TRBD1. Germline trimming cut 10 bases from V and 1 base from J; bases unmatched to any gene: 9. The CDR3 sequence is 14 residues long. Germline assignment: CDR1 LNHDA and CDR2 SQIVND (reference sequence). CDR3 residues: CATGPQGGNYGYTF. For the CDR3, the DNA is TGTGCCACCGGACCTCAGGGGGGTAACTATGGCTACACCTTC.

The chain joins TRBV5-1 to TRBJ2-6, with D unclear. The CDR3 spans 17 residues. V gave up 0 bases and J gave up 0 bases, with 10 bases separating them. Looked up from germline, CDR1 is SGHRS and CDR2 is YFSETQ. As DNA, the CDR3 is TGCGCCAGCAGCTTGGGGGTTGTGGGCTCTGGGGCCAACGTCCTGACTTTC. It is translated as CASSLGVVGSGANVLTF.

This chain uses TRBV2 with TRBJ2-2; unclear D gene. Trimming shortened V by 6 bases and J by 2 bases, and 10 bases separated the two germline ends. The CDR3 has 14 amino acids. Germline values: CDR1 SNHLY, CDR2 FYNNEI. The CDR3 coding sequence is TGTGCCAGCAGCCTTATGGATAACACCGGGGAGCTGTTTTTT. Encoded protein: CASSLMDNTGELFF. Based on the CDR3 plus reference TRBV2 and TRBJ2-2, the full variable domain is EPEVTQTPSHQVTQMGQEVILRCVPISNHLYFYWYRQILGQKVEFLVSFYNNEISEKSEIFDDQFSVERPDGSNFTLKIRSTKLEDSAMYFCASSLMDNTGELFFGEGSRLTVL.

The chain has TRBV14 and TRBJ2-1; tentative D call: TRBD2 (6 bases). Germline CDR1 reads SGHDN; CDR2 reads FVKESK. V lost 0 bases to trimming and J lost 5 bases, with 14 bases between them. The CDR3 runs to 16 residues. CDR3 sequence reads: CASSQDWGDYNNEQFF. Written as DNA, the CDR3 is TGTGCCAGCAGCCAAGATTGGGGGGATTATAACAATGAGCAGTTCTTC.

This chain joins TRBV6-1 and TRBJ1-2; 8 bases are shared with TRBD1. This CDR3 has 15 residues. Germline assignment: CDR1 MNHNS and CDR2 SASEGT. V was clipped by 6 bases and J by 0 bases; unmatched bases: 6. The CDR3 region has the DNA TGTGCCAGCAGCCAGGACAGGGCTGCTAACTATGGCTACACCTTC. Translated, it gives CASSQDRAANYGYTF.

This clone has just one count. CDR3 loop: CATSSTPGLAGLGDTQYF. The CDR3 DNA sequence: TGTGCCACCAGCAGTACTCCGGGACTAGCGGGCCTCGGAGATACGCAGTATTTT. The V and J genes are TRBV15 and TRBJ2-3; TRBD2 matches at 12 bases. Germline V CDR1 and CDR2: LNHNV, YYDKDF (reference sequence). The CDR3 is made up of 18 amino acids. With V trimmed by 3 bases and J by 5 bases, 12 bases remained unmatched.

The genes are TRBV9 and TRBJ2-1; D possibly corresponds to TRBD2 (6 bases). Trimming took 0 bases from V and 0 from J, leaving 10 bases between them. This CDR3 has 16 residues. The germline CDR1 and CDR2 sequences are SGDLS and YYNGEE. The CDR3 DNA is TGTGCCAGCAGCGTAGCGGGCGGGAACTCCTACAATGAGCAGTTCTTC. It codes for CASSVAGGNSYNEQFF.

This chain links TRBV19 with TRBJ2-7, with TRBD1 as a possible D gene (5 bases). V shed 1 base and J shed 3 bases, with 10 bases lying between them. The CDR3 totals 14 residues. The germline V gene has CDR1 LNHDA and CDR2 SQIVND (reference sequence). The CDR3 DNA reads as TGTGCCAGTAGTATAGTCTTGACAGTCTACGAGCAGTACTTC. Its protein product is CASSIVLTVYEQYF.

This chain joins TRBV5-6 and TRBJ1-5; D is possibly TRBD1 (5 bases). This CDR3 is 17 amino acids long. The germline V gene encodes CDR1 SGHDT and CDR2 YYEEEE. The V end lost 0 bases, the J end lost 6 bases, and 19 bases lay between the germline ends. The CDR3 protein is CASSLGMERQLGQPQHF. CDR3 bases: TGTGCCAGCAGCTTGGGGATGGAACGACAGCTCGGTCAGCCCCAGCATTTT.

The chain is built from TRBV29-1 and TRBJ2-3, with TRBD1 matching 9 bases. The CDR3 is made up of 12 amino acids. The germline CDR1 and CDR2 sequences are SQVTM and ANQGSEA. The V and J ends lost 7 bases and 4 bases, in that order; junction bases with no gene match: 3. CDR3 residues: CSGGQGPDTQYF. CDR3 DNA sequence: TGCAGCGGGGGACAGGGTCCAGATACGCAGTATTTT.

With respect to this clone: Other nucleotide sequences in the sample specify the same CDR3. The rearrangement uses TRBV30 and TRBJ2-3; 9 positions match TRBD1. The germline V gene encodes CDR1 GTSNPN and CDR2 SVGIG (reference sequence). The CDR3 consists of 12 residues. V was clipped by 7 bases and J by 3 bases; unmatched bases: 2. This CDR3 is CASDRGTDTQYF. CDR3 in DNA: TGTGCCTCGGACAGGGGTACAGATACGCAGTATTTT. Full variable domain (missing parts from reference TRBV30 and TRBJ2-3): SQTIHQWPATLVQPVGSPLSLECTVEGTSNPNLYWYRQAAGRGLQLLFYSVGIGQISSEVPQNLSASRPQDRQFILSSKKLLLSDSGFYLCASDRGTDTQYFGPGTRLTVL.

This clone came up once. The chain has TRBV10-3 and TRBJ1-1; D uncertain. Germline CDR1 and CDR2: ENHRY and SYGVKD. CDR3 size: 14 residues. Trimming cost V 2 bases and J 3 bases, with 10 bases left between them. The CDR3 reads CAISEAHRHTEAFF. DNA for the CDR3: TGTGCCATCAGTGAGGCTCACAGACACACTGAAGCTTTCTTT.

This sequence joins TRBV7-9 and TRBJ2-7; D uncertain. There are 15 residues in the CDR3. Germline V lookup: CDR1 SEHNR, CDR2 FQNEAQ (reference sequence). Deletions cut 1 base from V and 2 bases from J, with 12 bases between. The chain's CDR3 is CASSLEGGAAYEQYF. The CDR3 region has the DNA TGTGCCAGCAGCTTAGAAGGCGGCGCGGCCTACGAGCAGTACTTC. Supplemented by reference TRBV7-9 and TRBJ2-7, the full variable domain reads DTGVSQNPRHKITKRGQNVTFRCDPISEHNRLYWYRQTLGQGPEFLTYFQNEAQLEKSRLLSDRFSAERPKGSFSTLEIQRTEQGDSAMYLCASSLEGGAAYEQYFGPGTRLTVT.

This chain joins TRBV5-6 and TRBJ2-2; tentatively, D is TRBD2 (5 bases). Germline V gene data show CDR1 as SGHDT and CDR2 as YYEEEE. The length of the CDR3 is 15 residues. V shed 3 bases and J shed 3 bases, with 12 bases lying between them. The CDR3 DNA sequence: TGTGCCAGCAGCTACCCACTAGGGTACACCGGGGAGCTGTTTTTT. It codes for CASSYPLGYTGELFF.